One and the same sample provided the 31 T cell receptor beta chains below, sequenced in a study of blood T cells in healthy people across ages. The use of a sample-barcoded 5' primer and a J-beta primer mix characterized a second PCR of 7 to 11 cycles. TCRdb reanalysed the 5' RACE reads using MiXCR and keeps one entry per CDR3 protein. Of about a million distinct CDR3 sequences listed, roughly 48% are singletons. Sequences were obtained from blood. The source is a man aged 30-40 years in good health.

The CDR3 loop reads CASSLAIGTGAETQYF. CDR3 nucleotides: TGTGCCAGCAGTTTAGCGATCGGGACAGGGGCGGAGACCCAGTACTTC. The chain combines TRBV12-3 or TRBV12-4 with TRBJ2-5, with 10 bases fitting TRBD1. With V trimmed by 0 bases and J by 5 bases, 6 bases remained unmatched. The CDR3 extends over 16 amino acids.

This clonotype was recorded a few times. V is TRBV5-5 and J is TRBJ1-2, with 10 bases lining up with TRBD1. In germline, CDR1 is SGHKS, CDR2 YYEKEE (reference sequence). V lost 2 bases to trimming and J lost 5 bases; unmatched junction nucleotides: 6. This CDR3 region has 15 residues. CDR3 amino acids: CASSFDRGLQYGYTF. The CDR3 DNA follows: TGTGCCAGCAGCTTTGACAGGGGGCTACAGTATGGCTACACCTTC.

Of note for this clonotype: At one end, the junction sequence differs from germline, possibly due to a read error. V is TRBV2 and J is TRBJ2-1; D possibly corresponds to TRBD2 (7 bases). The CDR3 extends over 15 amino acids. Germline CDR1 and CDR2: SNHLY and FYNNEI. CDR3 region: CANSEGGFSYNEQFF. CDR3 bases: TGTGCCAACAGTGAGGGGGGGTTCTCCTACAATGAGCAGTTCTTC.

Concerning this clonotype itself: The germline gene is not matched at one end of the junction; a read error may be the cause. The chain employs TRBV4-1 and TRBJ1-6; D ambiguous. The CDR3 is 13 residues long. CDR1 is MGHRA and CDR2 is YSYEKL in the germline V gene. CDR3 DNA sequence: TGCGCCGGCAGCAAAGAGTGGAATTCACCCCTCCACTTT. Protein product: CAGSKEWNSPLHF.

This clonotype was observed at least ten times. This chain uses TRBV7-2 with TRBJ2-5, with TRBD2 as a possible D gene (5 bases). From germline, CDR1 is SGHTA and CDR2 FQGNSA. V gave up 5 bases and J gave up 2 bases, with 9 bases separating them. This CDR3 is 13 amino acids long. The CDR3 sequence: CASSRTRQETQYF. In nucleotides, the CDR3 is TGTGCCAGCAGCCGTACTAGGCAAGAGACCCAGTACTTC.

This chain links TRBV20-1 with TRBJ2-7; TRBD2 agrees at 16 bases. This CDR3 comprises 15 residues. Trimming removed 5 bases from V and 5 bases from J; junction bases left unmatched: 6. CDR1 is DFQATT and CDR2 is SNEGSKA in the germline V gene (reference sequence). The CDR3 sequence: CSALGLAGGQDEQYF. As DNA, the CDR3 is TGCAGTGCTTTGGGACTAGCGGGGGGGCAGGACGAGCAGTACTTC.

This clonotype showed up just a few times. The chain combines TRBV6-6 with TRBJ1-4; unclear D gene. The CDR3 length is 15 residues. From germline, CDR1 is MNHNY and CDR2 SVGAGI (reference sequence). V lost 4 bases, J lost 0 bases, and 9 bases lay in between. CDR3 region: CASSWRSPTNEKLFF. For the CDR3, the DNA is TGTGCCAGCAGTTGGCGGAGCCCAACTAATGAAAAACTGTTTTTT.

This clonotype was observed a few times. CDR3 sequence reads: CASRNGDRRNSPLHF. In DNA form, the CDR3 reads TGTGCCAGCAGGAATGGGGACAGGCGGAATTCACCCCTCCACTTT. The J gene is TRBJ1-6, the V gene TRBV7-9, with 8 bases fitting TRBD1. V lost 6 bases to trimming and J lost 7 bases; unmatched junction nucleotides: 8. The CDR3 covers 15 residues. Germline V CDR1 and CDR2: SEHNR, FQNEAQ (reference sequence).

The chain employs TRBV4-1 and TRBJ1-2; tentatively, D is TRBD1 (5 bases). Germline CDR1 is MGHRA and CDR2 is YSYEKL. Trimming removed 6 bases at V and 0 bases at J, with 14 bases between. This CDR3 is built from 15 residues. CDR3 nucleotides: TGCGCCAGCAGACCGGGACCCGAGGCTAACTATGGCTACACCTTC. It encodes CASRPGPEANYGYTF.

This clonotype occurred a few times. The CDR3 region is CASSLPYRGLSEKLFF. DNA of the CDR3: TGTGCCAGCAGTTTACCCTACAGGGGATTGAGCGAAAAACTGTTTTTT. The gene calls are TRBV28 and TRBJ1-4; 7 nucleotides align to TRBD1. The V and J ends lost 2 bases and 8 bases, in that order; junction bases with no gene match: 11. The V gene's germline CDR1 is MDHEN and CDR2 SYDVKM. The CDR3 spans 16 residues.

The rearrangement joins TRBV27 to TRBJ2-2; D gene ambiguous. CDR3 length equals 12 residues. V lost 4 bases to trimming and J lost 8 bases, with 8 bases between them. Germline V lookup: CDR1 MNHEY, CDR2 SMNVEV (reference sequence). The CDR3 loop reads CASSWWGGELFF. CDR3 coding DNA: TGTGCCAGCAGTTGGTGGGGTGGGGAGCTGTTTTTT.

This chain uses TRBV20-1 with TRBJ2-1; TRBD2 matches 9 bases. This CDR3 has 17 amino acids. V gave up 1 base and J gave up 8 bases; unmatched junction bases: 15. Looked up from germline, CDR1 is DFQATT and CDR2 is SNEGSKA (reference sequence). The CDR3 nucleotides read TGCAGTGCTAGAGCCCCACATAGCGGGGGCCCCTTGTATGAGCAGTTCTTC. Its translation is CSARAPHSGGPLYEQFF.

The V gene is TRBV11-2, the J gene TRBJ2-7; no clear D gene. V lost 5 bases to trimming and J lost 5 bases, with 16 bases between them. The CDR3 is made up of 14 amino acids. The V gene's germline CDR1 is SGHAT and CDR2 FQNNGV. CDR3 sequence: CASSPLPIDHEQYF. The CDR3 DNA reads as TGTGCCAGCAGCCCCCTCCCGATTGACCACGAGCAGTACTTC.

This rearrangement joins TRBV20-1 to TRBJ1-6; the match to TRBD1 covers 11 bases. J gave up 10 bases and V 4 bases, and 15 bases lay outside the gene matches. The CDR3 extends over 17 amino acids. Germline V gene lookup returns CDR1 DFQATT and CDR2 SNEGSKA (reference sequence). The CDR3, as DNA: TGCAGTGCTACCGGGACAGGGGGTTCGGCGGGAGGATCACCCCTCCACTTT. Its translation is CSATGTGGSAGGSPLHF.

V and J are TRBV11-2 and TRBJ2-7, with D uncertain. The V and J ends lost 3 bases and 6 bases respectively, with 9 bases between them. This CDR3 is built from 12 residues. Germline V CDR1 and CDR2: SGHAT, FQNNGV. The chain's CDR3 is CASSFSVPEQYF. Written as DNA, the CDR3 is TGTGCCAGCAGCTTCTCCGTCCCCGAGCAGTACTTC.

This rearrangement joins TRBV20-1 to TRBJ2-3; weak D call: TRBD1 (5 bases). The V gene lost 6 bases and the J gene lost 1 base, with 14 bases spanning the gap. This CDR3 region has 14 residues. Germline CDR1 reads DFQATT; CDR2 reads SNEGSKA (reference sequence). The CDR3 sequence: CSASRGFGTDTQYF. The CDR3 DNA reads TGCAGTGCCTCTAGGGGCTTCGGCACAGATACGCAGTATTTT.

The chain carries TRBV7-2 and TRBJ1-2; D remains unclear. The V end lost 1 base, the J end lost 1 base, and 7 bases lay between the germline ends. The CDR3 is 14 residues long. Germline V gene lookup returns CDR1 SGHTA and CDR2 FQGNSA. The CDR3 region has the DNA TGTGCCAGCAGCTTAGTCACGGATAACTATGGCTACACCTTC. Its protein product is CASSLVTDNYGYTF.

A note on this clonotype: A junction boundary mismatches the germline segment, possibly from a read error. V and J are TRBV4-3 and TRBJ2-2; TRBD2 is a possible D gene (5 bases). CDR1 and CDR2 from the germline V gene are LGHNA and YSLEER. The CDR3 spans 17 residues. CDR3 nucleotides: TGCGCCAGCAGCCAAGATCCGGAAGACGGGAACACCGGGGAGCCGTTTTTT. It codes for CASSQDPEDGNTGEPFF.

The chain employs TRBV29-1 and TRBJ1-2; unclear D gene. Trimming left V 4 bases short and J 8 bases short, with 8 bases between. There are 10 residues in the CDR3. Germline values: CDR1 SQVTM, CDR2 ANQGSEA. In DNA form, the CDR3 reads TGCAGCGTTGTTAAGGACGGCTACACCTTC. Encoded protein: CSVVKDGYTF.

This clonotype was counted a few times. The chain is built from TRBV20-1 and TRBJ1-1; 9 bases match TRBD1. V shed 1 base and J 0 bases; nucleotides not matched to a gene: 9. Germline V lookup: CDR1 DFQATT, CDR2 SNEGSKA (reference sequence). CDR3 length: 17 amino acids. Here the CDR3 reads CSARGGQGVLMNTEAFF. The CDR3 DNA reads TGCAGTGCTAGAGGGGGACAGGGTGTCCTGATGAACACTGAAGCTTTCTTT.

The chain recombines TRBV6-2 or TRBV6-3 with TRBJ2-1; the match to TRBD1 covers 9 bases. This CDR3 is built from 18 residues. V was clipped by 0 bases and J by 3 bases; unmatched bases: 9. CDR1 is MNHEY and CDR2 is SVGEGT in the germline V gene. In DNA form, the CDR3 reads TGTGCCAGCAGTTACTCCCCGCCCGGGACAGGGATCTACAATGAGCAGTTCTTC. Translated: CASSYSPPGTGIYNEQFF.

This chain links TRBV6-2 or TRBV6-3 with TRBJ1-2; TRBD1 agrees at 10 bases. Germline V gives CDR1 MNHEY, CDR2 SVGEGT. Trimming removed 5 bases from V and 3 bases from J; junction bases left unmatched: 6. The CDR3 runs to 15 residues. CDR3 sequence (DNA): TGTGCCAGCAGTCGGGACAGGGGATATGACTATGGCTACACCTTC. This translates into CASSRDRGYDYGYTF.

J is TRBJ2-7 and V is TRBV5-1; no clear D. The V end lost 2 bases, the J end lost 4 bases, and 16 bases lay between the germline ends. CDR3 size: 15 residues. Germline-derived CDR1 and CDR2 are SGHRS and YFSETQ. DNA for the CDR3: TGCGCCAGCAGCTTAATAAAAGGCACCATATACGAGCAGTACTTC. Amino acids: CASSLIKGTIYEQYF.

This clonotype was picked up a small number of times. The chain has TRBV20-1 and TRBJ2-5, with 10 bases aligning to TRBD2. The V gene's germline CDR1 is DFQATT and CDR2 SNEGSKA (reference sequence). The J segment lost 5 bases and the V segment lost 1 base, leaving 4 bases of the junction unmatched. The CDR3 loop spans 14 amino acids. The CDR3 nucleotides are TGCAGTGCTAGAGGCAGGACTAGCGGTGAGACCCAGTACTTC. This encodes CSARGRTSGETQYF.

V usage is TRBV5-1 and J usage is TRBJ2-7, with 7 bases identical to TRBD1. CDR3 length: 13 amino acids. The ends lost 2 bases at V and 7 bases at J; junction bases unmatched: 6. From germline, CDR1 is SGHRS and CDR2 YFSETQ. The CDR3 DNA follows: TGCGCCAGCAGCTTCCCAGGGGGTTATGAGCAGTACTTC. It translates to CASSFPGGYEQYF.

Only a few counts were recorded for this clonotype. This chain connects TRBV12-3 or TRBV12-4 to TRBJ2-1, with no clear D. Trimming left V 1 base short and J 9 bases short, with 4 bases between. This CDR3 has 11 residues. This CDR3 reads CASSLGFEQFF. DNA for the CDR3: TGTGCCAGCAGTTTAGGGTTTGAGCAGTTCTTC.

Regarding this clonotype: Being one base from a much bigger clone, this may be a read error. This chain connects TRBV29-1 to TRBJ2-1; D gene ambiguous. TRBJ2-7 matches the DNA end more closely, so the J call is doubtful. Germline assignment: CDR1 SQVTM and CDR2 ANQGSEA. This CDR3 is 13 amino acids long. This CDR3 reads CSVAPVGYNEQYF. As DNA, the CDR3 is TGCAGCGTTGCCCCGGTCGGGTACAATGAGCAGTACTTC.

This clonotype occurred many times. The CDR3 is CASSTRGIDGYTF. The CDR3 bases are TGTGCCAGCAGTACGAGGGGGATAGATGGCTACACCTTC. The chain employs TRBV27 and TRBJ1-2; weak D call: TRBD1 (6 bases). The CDR3 sequence is 13 residues long. Germline assignment: CDR1 MNHEY and CDR2 SMNVEV (reference sequence). V dropped 5 bases and J dropped 6 bases, with 13 bases sitting between them.

This clonotype was picked up many times. The V gene is TRBV10-3, the J gene TRBJ1-2; 7 bases fit TRBD1. The CDR3 is 16 amino acids. J was trimmed by 3 bases and V by 3 bases; bases with no gene match: 10. CDR1 is ENHRY and CDR2 is SYGVKD in the germline V gene. The CDR3 spells CAISDPGGTDDYGYTF. The CDR3 nucleotides are TGTGCCATCAGTGACCCGGGGGGGACAGATGACTATGGCTACACCTTC.

With regard to this clonotype: The junction departs from germline at one end; a sequencing error may be responsible. J is TRBJ1-2 and V is TRBV7-9; tentative D call: TRBD1 (5 bases). The CDR3 contains 14 residues. Germline CDR1 SEHNR, CDR2 FQNEAQ (reference sequence). The CDR3 is CVSSPGTIVYGYTF. CDR3 coding DNA: TGTGTCAGCAGCCCCGGGACCATTGTTTATGGCTACACCTTC.

This clonotype has more than one count but fewer than ten. The chain is built from TRBV29-1 and TRBJ2-7, with D hard to call. CDR1 is SQVTM, CDR2 ANQGSEA, per germline. V was trimmed by 1 base and J by 2 bases, leaving 9 bases between them. This CDR3 has 13 residues. The CDR3 DNA reads TGCAGCGTTGAAGGCGGTACTCCCTACGAGCAGTACTTC. Its protein is CSVEGGTPYEQYF.